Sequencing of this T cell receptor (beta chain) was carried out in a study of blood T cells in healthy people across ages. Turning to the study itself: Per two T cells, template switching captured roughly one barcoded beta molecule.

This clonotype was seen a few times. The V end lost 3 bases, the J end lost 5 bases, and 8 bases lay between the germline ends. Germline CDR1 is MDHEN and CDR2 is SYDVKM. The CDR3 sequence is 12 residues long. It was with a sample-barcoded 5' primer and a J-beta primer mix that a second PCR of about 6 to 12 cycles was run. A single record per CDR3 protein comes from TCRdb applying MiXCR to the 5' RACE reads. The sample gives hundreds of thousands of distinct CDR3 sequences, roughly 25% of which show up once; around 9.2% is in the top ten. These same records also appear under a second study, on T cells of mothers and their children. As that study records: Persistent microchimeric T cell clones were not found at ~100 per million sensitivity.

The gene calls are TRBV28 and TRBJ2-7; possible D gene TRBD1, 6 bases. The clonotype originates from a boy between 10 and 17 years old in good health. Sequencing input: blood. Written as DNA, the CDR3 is TGTGCCAGCAGTTTTGGGGACAACGAGCAGTACTTC. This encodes CASSFGDNEQYF.